These T cell receptor beta chains were read from a single sample in a study of early T cells in non-severe SARS-CoV-2 infection. TCRdb passed the 5' RACE reads through MiXCR, listing each CDR3 protein once. This table holds about 33,000 distinct CDR3 sequences, around 5% found once. Sequencing used whole blood. The receptor source for this set is an adult who was a healthcare worker with PCR-confirmed SARS-CoV-2 infection or an uninfected control (not recorded which). CDR3s include the opening cysteine and the closing phenylalanine or tryptophan. Fields, in order: D gene, clone size, V gene, J gene, CDR3 protein, CDR3 DNA. A D gene is named only where the DNA matches it firmly. Not all rows give a size; the values are once, few, many and, for expanded clones, a class.

NA	many	TRBV6-1	TRBJ1-1	CASSEASENTEAFF	TGTGCCAGCAGTGAAGCGTCAGAGAACACTGAAGCTTTCTTT
NA	many	TRBV19	TRBJ2-3	CASSLGGDDTQYF	TGTGCCAGTAGCCTCGGAGGTGATGATACGCAGTATTTT
TRBD1	NA	TRBV3-1	TRBJ1-3	CASSDRAHSGNTIYF	TGTGCCAGCAGCGACAGGGCCCACTCTGGAAACACCATATATTTT
NA	many	TRBV7-2	TRBJ1-1	CASSRFGGNEAFF	TGTGCCAGCAGCCGCTTCGGAGGGAATGAAGCTTTCTTT
TRBD1	NA	TRBV29-1	TRBJ1-6	CSVRTGSSHNNSPLHF	TGCAGCGTGCGGACAGGGAGCTCGCATAATAATTCACCCCTCCACTTT
NA	NA	TRBV6-1	TRBJ1-3	CASAADHSGNTIYF	TGTGCCAGCGCGGCAGACCACTCTGGAAACACCATATATTTT
NA	NA	TRBV28	TRBJ1-5	CASRRQDPEPQHF	TGTGCCAGCAGGCGTCAGGACCCCGAGCCCCAGCATTTT
NA	many	TRBV28	TRBJ2-7	CASSFVGYEQYF	TGTGCCAGCAGTTTTGTAGGGTACGAGCAGTACTTC
NA	many	TRBV7-9	TRBJ2-5	CASSRGTAVKETQYF	TGTGCCAGCAGCCGCGGGACAGCGGTTAAAGAGACCCAGTACTTC
NA	few	TRBV12-3/TRBV12-4	TRBJ1-1	CASSFQGLNTEAFF	TGTGCCAGCAGTTTTCAGGGGTTGAACACTGAAGCTTTCTTT
TRBD1	NA	TRBV7-6	TRBJ2-2	CASSPIGTGWTGELFF	TGTGCCAGCAGCCCTATTGGGACAGGGTGGACCGGGGAGCTGTTTTTT
NA	NA	TRBV11-2	TRBJ1-1	CASSHMNTEAFF	TGTGCCAGCAGCCACATGAACACTGAAGCTTTCTTT
NA	few	TRBV18	TRBJ1-4	CASSPRGMNEKLFF	TGTGCCAGCTCACCACGGGGGATGAATGAAAAACTGTTTTTT
NA	many	TRBV12-3/TRBV12-4	TRBJ2-1	CASSSLGPDRFF	TGTGCCAGCAGTTCCTTGGGGCCCGACCGATTCTTC
NA	many	TRBV11-2	TRBJ2-1	CASSLRQAGFVDNEQFF	TGTGCCAGCAGCTTAAGGCAGGCGGGGTTCGTTGACAATGAGCAGTTCTTC
NA	many	TRBV7-6	TRBJ1-4	CASSSRAREKLFF	TGTGCCAGCAGCTCACGGGCCCGAGAAAAACTGTTTTTT
NA	few	TRBV11-1	TRBJ2-2	CASSLERDYGELFF	TGTGCCAGCAGCTTAGAAAGGGATTACGGGGAGCTGTTTTTT
NA	many	TRBV20-1	TRBJ1-2	CSARDGLNYGYTF	TGCAGTGCTAGAGATGGACTGAACTATGGCTACACCTTC
NA	few	TRBV5-6	TRBJ1-2	CASSLGEDYGYTF	TGTGCCAGCAGCTTGGGCGAAGACTATGGCTACACCTTC
NA	few	TRBV6-5	TRBJ2-2	CASSPRSTGELFF	TGTGCCAGCAGCCCCAGAAGCACCGGGGAGCTGTTTTTT
NA	few	TRBV7-9	TRBJ2-3	CASRLRDFTDTQYF	TGTGCCAGCAGACTCCGGGACTTCACAGATACGCAGTATTTT
TRBD2	many	TRBV7-9	TRBJ2-3	CASSLSPSQAGVTDTQYF	TGTGCCAGCAGCTTGAGTCCGTCACAAGCGGGGGTCACAGATACGCAGTATTTT
NA	few	TRBV4-2	TRBJ2-1	CASSQEQFGNEQFF	TGTGCCAGCAGCCAAGAGCAGTTTGGCAATGAGCAGTTCTTC
NA	few	TRBV18	TRBJ2-2	CASSPTSDGTGTGELFF	TGTGCCAGCTCACCTACCTCTGACGGGACGGGGACCGGGGAGCTGTTTTTT